The rows below give T cell receptor beta chains drawn from one sample of a study of early stage breast cancer tumors. The assay was immunoSEQ multiplex PCR, and TCRdb's table has in-frame clones only and misses some. The sample lists under 45,000 clones, around 72% occurring once. The sequencing input was blood. These receptors all come from a person aged 50-59 years with breast cancer. Each CDR3 is given with its conserved first and last residue. Fields, in order: D gene, J gene, V gene, CDR3 protein. D genes are given only for firm matches.

TRBD1 | TRBJ1-3 | TRBV6-6 | CASLGTAKTGNTIYF
NA | TRBJ2-1 | TRBV30 | CAWSKLGAVSNEQFF
TRBD1 | TRBJ1-4 | TRBV25-1 | CASSSWTGVPNEKLFF
TRBD1 | TRBJ2-6 | TRBV15 | CATSRAPGQAVSGANVLTF
TRBD1 | TRBJ2-1 | TRBV4-3 | CASSQAGTGRNEQFF
TRBD2 | TRBJ2-1 | TRBV2 | CASRRNLAGGRNEQFF
NA | TRBJ1-6 | TRBV5-1 | CASSTGRSYNSPLHF
TRBD1 | TRBJ1-5 | TRBV19 | CASTGQGRNQPQHF
NA | TRBJ2-1 | TRBV5-1 | CASSLPSLGNNEQFF
NA | TRBJ1-1 | TRBV14 | CASSQLRGGGTEAFF
NA | TRBJ1-3 | TRBV13 | CASSLGANPREGNTIYF
NA | TRBJ1-5 | TRBV19 | CASSVRQQPGQPQHF
TRBD2 | TRBJ2-7 | TRBV5-1 | CASSLDSGSWYEQYF
NA | TRBJ2-4 | TRBV15 | CATSKGDSGNIQYF
NA | TRBJ2-2 | TRBV2 | CASSEALGGTGELFF
NA | TRBJ1-5 | TRBV14 | CASSQGKMGGPTYQPQHF
NA | TRBJ1-1 | TRBV19 | CATHLGGRSYEAFF
NA | TRBJ1-5 | TRBV18 | CASSPGTHDFGNQPQHF
TRBD1 | TRBJ2-4 | TRBV28 | CASNEPGQKTKNIQYF
NA | TRBJ1-1 | TRBV9 | CASSEGDTEAFF
NA | TRBJ1-4 | TRBV25-1 | CASRTPEKLFF
NA | TRBJ1-2 | TRBV9 | CASSLQTDYGYTF
NA | TRBJ1-2 | TRBV19 | CASRLGIPGYGYTF
NA | TRBJ2-3 | TRBV7-2 | CASSLRRDSNTDTQYF
TRBD1 | TRBJ1-2 | TRBV5-8 | CASRIRDRGYGYTF
TRBD2 | TRBJ2-3 | TRBV7-8 | CASSPSGGATDTQYF
TRBD1 | TRBJ1-1 | TRBV7-9 | CASSTTDRVYIEAFF
NA | TRBJ2-2 | TRBV10-1 | CASSEGLARGELFF
TRBD2 | TRBJ2-3 | TRBV5-1 | CASCARSGGQGADTQYF
TRBD2 | TRBJ2-1 | TRBV11-2 | CASSLGSSGIRYNEQFF
NA | TRBJ1-2 | TRBV5-5 | CASSLGRERVYGYTF
TRBD2 | TRBJ2-3 | TRBV2 | CASNWGGGPTDTQYF
TRBD2 | TRBJ2-3 | TRBV11-2 | CASSLGAGLAGGFTDTQYF
TRBD1 | TRBJ2-7 | TRBV7-3 | CASSFSGGDEQYF
TRBD2 | TRBJ2-2 | TRBV14 | CASSHRTSGRRGTGELFF
TRBD2 | TRBJ2-1 | TRBV6-5 | CASSSGGWNEQFF
TRBD1 | TRBJ2-3 | TRBV7-2 | CASSFGDRGLTDTQYF
TRBD1 | TRBJ2-5 | TRBV5-6 | CASSSRRGTGQETQYF
TRBD2 | TRBJ2-7 | TRBV5-1 | CASSYLETSGSYEQYF
TRBD2 | TRBJ2-3 | TRBV5-4 | CASSLAGGRVDTQYF
TRBD1 | TRBJ2-5 | TRBV11-2 | CASSLGGQGPQETQYF
TRBD2 | TRBJ2-4 | TRBV14 | CASSHPTSGIAKNIQYF
TRBD1 | TRBJ2-2 | TRBV7-6 | CASSRDSSNTGELFF
NA | TRBJ1-1 | TRBV6-1 | CASSAPGQANTEAFF
TRBD1 | TRBJ1-5 | TRBV6-6 | CASMTGDNQPQHF
NA | TRBJ1-5 | TRBV2 | CASSGRDSNQPQHF